This T cell receptor beta chain was found in a study of blood T cell repertoires in COVID-19. About the research overall: Material from acute and convalescent COVID-19 was sourced from the United States, Italy and Spain.

The protocol was immunoSEQ multiplex PCR, while the TCRdb copy is restricted to in-frame clones and leaves out a portion. The sample contains approximately 260,000 clones, about 91% of which appear only once. The CDR3 is 16 amino acids. Trimming took 0 bases from V and 1 from J; bases not matched to a gene: 5. Germline V CDR1 and CDR2: LGHNT, FRNRAP. The V and J genes are TRBV12-5 and TRBJ1-1; TRBD1 matches at 7 bases. This clonotype was obtained from a woman between 35 and 50 years old with acute COVID-19. Input material: PBMCs or T cells enriched from blood (not recorded which). The CDR3 protein is CASGLVRRGQNTEAFF. The CDR3 nucleotides read TGTGCTAGTGGTTTGGTCCGTAGGGGGCAGAACACTGAAGCTTTCTTT.